A single sample gave rise to the 21 T cell receptor beta chains below, sequenced in a study of T cell responses to AZD1222 COVID-19 vaccine. Assay: immunoSEQ multiplex PCR; the TCRdb copy retains only in-frame clones and omits some. The repertoire holds 110,000 or so clones, 89% seen once, with roughly 3.2% in the top ten. The sample here was peripheral blood, taken on day 0 of MenACWY control vaccination. These TCRs come from an adult in good health.

The CDR3 nucleotides are TGTGCCACCCGTTGGGGCGGGAACACTGAAGCTTTCTTT. It is translated as CATRWGGNTEAFF. The chain recombines TRBV27 with TRBJ1-1, with D perhaps TRBD1 (5 bases). The germline V gene encodes CDR1 MNHEY and CDR2 SMNVEV (reference sequence). Between the trimmed V and J ends, which lost 10 bases and 1 base, there was a span of 13 bases. The CDR3 runs 13 residues.

J is TRBJ2-3 and V is TRBV4-2; 7 bases line up with TRBD1. Germline loops: CDR1 LGHNA, CDR2 YNFKEQ. The CDR3 is made up of 15 amino acids. The junction had 6 bases not matched to a gene; V was cut back by 4 bases and J by 2 bases. CDR3 DNA: TGTGCCAGCAGCCCGACGGGACAGACCACAGATACGCAGTATTTT. This gives the protein CASSPTGQTTDTQYF.

The chain recombines TRBV5-1 with TRBJ1-2, with TRBD1 matching 10 bases. The germline V gene has CDR1 SGHRS and CDR2 YFSETQ. The CDR3 is 15 amino acids. Losses at the gene ends were 1 base for V and 3 bases for J; bases not matched to a gene: 3. The CDR3 region has the DNA TGCGCCAGCAGCTTGATGACAGGGGGCTACTATGGCTACACCTTC. Translated, it gives CASSLMTGGYYGYTF. Complete variable domain (other parts from reference TRBV5-1 and TRBJ1-2): KAGVTQTPRYLIKTRGQQVTLSCSPISGHRSVSWYQQTPGQGLQFLFEYFSETQRNKGNFPGRFSGRQFSNSRSEMNVSTLELGDSALYLCASSLMTGGYYGYTFGSGTRLTVV.

The genes are TRBV28 and TRBJ2-7; D might be TRBD1 (6 bases). The V and J ends lost 5 bases and 3 bases respectively, with 20 bases between them. The CDR3 has 16 amino acids. Germline V gene lookup returns CDR1 MDHEN and CDR2 SYDVKM. In nucleotides, the CDR3 is TGTGCCAGCAGTCCTCGCATCGGACAGACCTACTACGAGCAGTACTTC. Protein product: CASSPRIGQTYYEQYF.

This chain uses TRBV7-3 with TRBJ1-2; 7 bases align to TRBD1. The V gene's germline CDR1 is SGHTA and CDR2 FQGTGA. J gave up 6 bases and V 5 bases, and 12 bases lay outside the gene matches. The CDR3 runs 15 residues. Written as DNA, the CDR3 is TGTGCCAGCAGCCCTGAGGGGAACAGGGGCCATGGCTACACCTTC. Translated, it gives CASSPEGNRGHGYTF.

The J gene is TRBJ1-1, the V gene TRBV4-2; D gene unclear. The length of the CDR3 is 15 residues. Germline V gene data show CDR1 as LGHNA and CDR2 as YNFKEQ. Trimming took off 2 bases at V and 2 bases at J, with 12 bases between the two ends. The CDR3 region is CASSQSMGVNTEAFF. CDR3 coding DNA: TGTGCCAGCAGCCAATCCATGGGAGTAAACACTGAAGCTTTCTTT.

The gene calls are TRBV4-1 and TRBJ2-3; no clear D gene. CDR1 and CDR2 from the germline V gene are MGHRA and YSYEKL. The CDR3 is 13 amino acids. Trimming removed 3 bases from V and 5 bases from J, with 9 bases in between. This CDR3 reads CASSQPELDTQYF. The DNA of the CDR3 is TGCGCCAGCAGCCAGCCAGAATTAGATACGCAGTATTTT.

The gene calls are TRBV7-9 and TRBJ2-1; D gene ambiguous. Germline values: CDR1 SEHNR, CDR2 FQNEAQ (reference sequence). The V gene lost 4 bases and the J gene lost 5 bases, with 18 bases spanning the gap. The CDR3 runs to 16 residues. CDR3 sequence reads: CASSSRTDQGNNEQFF. The CDR3 DNA is TGTGCCAGCAGCTCGAGGACGGACCAAGGAAACAATGAGCAGTTCTTC.

The genes are TRBV7-3 and TRBJ2-3, with 12 positions matching TRBD2. The CDR3 contains 17 residues. Germline CDR1 reads SGHTA; CDR2 reads FQGTGA. V dropped 5 bases and J dropped 1; count of bases not matched to a gene: 7. CDR3 nucleotide sequence: TGTGCCAGCAGCCGTCGGACTAGCGGGGACCGCACAGATACGCAGTATTTT. It yields the protein CASSRRTSGDRTDTQYF. The full variable domain, with the rest looked up from reference TRBV7-3 and TRBJ2-3, is GAGVSQTPSNKVTEKGKYVELRCDPISGHTALYWYRQSLGQGPEFLIYFQGTGAADDSGLPNDRFFAVRPEGSVSTLKIQRTERGDSAVYLCASSRRTSGDRTDTQYFGPGTRLTVL.

The rearrangement links TRBV30 to TRBJ1-2; the D is unclear. The length of the CDR3 is 14 residues. In germline, CDR1 is GTSNPN, CDR2 SVGIG (reference sequence). The V end lost 4 bases, the J end lost 0 bases, and 12 bases lay between the germline ends. The CDR3 region is CAWTPSLANYGYTF. The CDR3 coding sequence is TGTGCCTGGACCCCTTCATTAGCTAACTATGGCTACACCTTC.

The chain employs TRBV7-3 and TRBJ1-1; a weak D match, TRBD1 (6 bases). V lost 6 bases to trimming and J lost 0 bases, with 17 bases between them. Germline assignment: CDR1 SGHTA and CDR2 FQGTGA. This CDR3 region has 16 residues. The CDR3 reads CASRRRTAMLNTEAFF. In DNA form, the CDR3 reads TGTGCCAGCAGACGACGGACAGCCATGTTGAACACTGAAGCTTTCTTT.

This chain joins TRBV12-3 or TRBV12-4 and TRBJ2-2; 7 bases line up with TRBD1. V lost 9 bases, J lost 0 bases, and 1 base stayed unmatched. The CDR3 is 13 amino acids. As DNA, the CDR3 is TGTGCCAGTGGACAGGCGAACACCGGGGAGCTGTTTTTT. Protein product: CASGQANTGELFF.

The chain joins TRBV5-5 to TRBJ2-7; 10 nucleotides align to TRBD2. CDR1 and CDR2 from the germline V gene are SGHKS and YYEKEE (reference sequence). V shed 4 bases and J 0 bases; nucleotides not matched to a gene: 7. This CDR3 contains 16 residues. For the CDR3, the DNA is TGTGCCAGCAGCCTACCGGGACTAGCGATCTCCTACGAGCAGTACTTC. As protein: CASSLPGLAISYEQYF. Full variable domain (remainder filled in from reference TRBV5-5 and TRBJ2-7): DAGVTQSPTHLIKTRGQQVTLRCSPISGHKSVSWYQQVLGQGPQFIFQYYEKEERGRGNFPDRFSARQFPNYSSELNVNALLLGDSALYLCASSLPGLAISYEQYFGPGTRLTVT.

The CDR3 sequence: CASSLGAASGNQPQHF. CDR3 nucleotide sequence: TGCGCCAGCAGCTTGGGGGCAGCTTCGGGGAATCAGCCCCAGCATTTT. V and J are TRBV5-1 and TRBJ1-5, with no clear D. The CDR3 sequence is 16 residues long. Germline lookup yields CDR1 SGHRS and CDR2 YFSETQ. Between the trimmed V and J ends, which lost 0 bases and 4 bases, there was a span of 14 bases.

This chain connects TRBV7-2 to TRBJ2-2; the D gene is possibly TRBD1 (6 bases). Germline values: CDR1 SGHTA, CDR2 FQGNSA. The germline V and J ends were trimmed by 5 bases and 6 bases, with 16 bases remaining between them. This CDR3 is built from 15 residues. Here the CDR3 reads CASSLTTGYPGELFF. The CDR3 bases are TGTGCCAGCAGCCTAACAACAGGGTATCCCGGGGAGCTGTTTTTT. The whole variable domain, remainder taken from reference TRBV7-2 and TRBJ2-2, is GAGVSQSPSNKVTEKGKDVELRCDPISGHTALYWYRQSLGQGLEFLIYFQGNSAPDKSGLPSDRFSAERTGGSVSTLTIQRTQQEDSAVYLCASSLTTGYPGELFFGEGSRLTVL.

This clone appeared a few times. The chain carries TRBV18 and TRBJ1-1, with D perhaps matching TRBD1 (5 bases). This CDR3 region has 13 residues. Germline loops: CDR1 KGHSH, CDR2 LQKENI. The germline V and J ends were trimmed by 3 bases and 8 bases, with 13 bases remaining between them. The CDR3 bases are TGTGCCAGCTCACCGGGGCAGATTGAAGAAGCTTTCTTT. Its translation: CASSPGQIEEAFF.

The chain joins TRBV6-5 to TRBJ2-5, with 9 bases that match TRBD2. The CDR3 runs to 16 residues. Germline V gene sequence: CDR1 MNHEY, CDR2 SVGAGI. V was pared by 4 bases and J by 2 bases, with 8 bases of the junction left unmatched. The CDR3 reads CASSFSGGGVQETQYF. CDR3 bases: TGTGCCAGCAGTTTCTCCGGCGGGGGGGTACAAGAGACCCAGTACTTC.

Turning to this clone: The sample carries other DNA sequences with the same CDR3. The CDR3 region has the DNA TGTGCCAGCAGCGTAGGGACTAGCGGGGGGGCAGAGACCCAGTACTTC. It codes for CASSVGTSGGAETQYF. The genes are TRBV9 and TRBJ2-5, with TRBD2 matching 15 bases. The CDR3 is 16 amino acids. Germline assignment: CDR1 SGDLS and CDR2 YYNGEE. J lost 4 bases, V lost 0 bases, and 1 base had no gene match.

In DNA form, the CDR3 reads TGTGCCAGCAGCTCACAGGCTGGGTTGCCTGGGGCCAACGTCCTGACTTTC. Amino acid sequence: CASSSQAGLPGANVLTF. The gene calls are TRBV7-3 and TRBJ2-6; possibly TRBD1 for D (5 bases). Germline loops: CDR1 SGHTA, CDR2 FQGTGA. V lost 4 bases and J lost 2, with 15 bases in between. The CDR3 is 17 amino acids.

The genes are TRBV2 and TRBJ1-4, with 7 bases that match TRBD1. CDR1 and CDR2 from the germline V gene are SNHLY and FYNNEI. This CDR3 is built from 14 residues. Unmatched junction bases numbered 9, after V lost 6 bases and J lost 8 bases. The CDR3 bases are TGTGCCAGCAGGACGACAGGGCGGAGGGAAAAACTGTTTTTT. This translates into CASRTTGRREKLFF.

The chain links TRBV28 to TRBJ1-2; TRBD1 might be the D (5 bases). Germline V gives CDR1 MDHEN, CDR2 SYDVKM. This CDR3 spans 12 amino acids. Trimming stripped 11 bases from V and 8 bases from J, with 18 bases between. CDR3 in amino acids: CAAGQGSRGYTF. The CDR3 DNA is TGTGCCGCGGGGCAGGGTAGTCGGGGCTACACCTTC.